The source of this T cell receptor beta chain is a study of human thymus T cells. Thymus tissue was removed during corrective cardiac surgery. Immunologically healthy infants in Finland undergoing congenital heart defect surgery were the donors. The repertoire was sequenced with immunoSEQ multiplex PCR; TCRdb's copy has only in-frame clones and lacks some. This table holds fewer than 85,000 clones, roughly 95% found once. For this clone: No antigen is known for it.

Points from the study as a whole: Unrelated individuals reportedly shared highly overlapping thymic TCR repertoires. Thymic and blood repertoires showed apparently biased V and J gene usage.

Germline V gives CDR1 SGHAT, CDR2 FQDESV (reference sequence). Trimming left V 5 bases short and J 5 bases short, with 15 bases between. The CDR3 loop spans 14 amino acids. The genes are TRBV11-1 and TRBJ2-5, with D possibly being TRBD2 (5 bases). The sequenced sample was thymus tissue. This clonotype was sampled from a girl under three years old with a congenital heart defect but otherwise immunologically healthy. The CDR3 here is CASSERGLFETQYF. The CDR3 nucleotides are TGTGCCAGCAGCGAGAGAGGGTTATTCGAGACCCAGTACTTC.